One sample yielded the 4 T cell receptor beta chains listed below, sequenced in a study of CD8 T cells in Susac syndrome. Random-hexamer reverse transcription was applied to about 0.5 to 1 ug RNA. TCRdb recomputed calls from the immunoSEQ multiplex PCR reads with MiXCR, one row per CDR3 protein. The top ten clones hold roughly 0.32% of a sample with some 95,000 distinct CDR3 sequences, roughly 91% of them seen once. Material for sequencing was CD8+ T cells from PBMCs. The receptor source for this set is a human donor in good health.

This chain uses TRBV19 with TRBJ2-7; D is uncertain. Trimming pared 4 bases from V and 3 bases from J, leaving 16 bases between. The CDR3 is made up of 15 amino acids. Germline V lookup: CDR1 LNHDA, CDR2 SQIVND (reference sequence). The chain's CDR3 is CASSTTPTAVYEQYF. DNA of the CDR3: TGTGCCAGTAGTACCACACCGACTGCTGTCTACGAGCAGTACTTC.

V usage is TRBV5-6 and J usage is TRBJ2-3, with D possibly matching TRBD2 (5 bases). CDR3 size: 13 residues. Germline lookup yields CDR1 SGHDT and CDR2 YYEEEE. Trimming pared 2 bases from V and 4 bases from J, leaving 8 bases between. The CDR3 bases are TGTGCCAGCAGCTTCGCTAGCCCAGATACGCAGTATTTT. Its protein is CASSFASPDTQYF.

V and J are TRBV20-1 and TRBJ1-2; the D is unclear. CDR3 length equals 13 residues. Trimming took 5 bases from V and 4 from J, leaving 14 bases between them. Germline CDR1 is DFQATT and CDR2 is SNEGSKA (reference sequence). This chain's CDR3 is CSAEQVEIYGYTF. The CDR3 region has the DNA TGCAGTGCTGAGCAGGTAGAGATCTATGGCTACACCTTC.

J is TRBJ1-2 and V is TRBV6-1; 9 nucleotides line up with TRBD1. The V gene end was trimmed by 6 bases and the J gene end by 4 bases; junction bases not matched to a gene: 12. Germline V lookup: CDR1 MNHNS, CDR2 SASEGT. The CDR3 has 16 amino acids. The CDR3 nucleotides read TGTGCCAGCAGAAGGAGTACAGGGGGCGCTGGCTATGGCTACACCTTC. Its translation is CASRRSTGGAGYGYTF.